The clone carrying this T cell receptor (beta chain) showed up many times. Its cognate antigen is unknown. With MiXCR, TCRdb reprocessed the PCR reads. Among 25,000 to 30,000 clones listed, around 15% were seen once. The data derive from a study of metastatic and nonmetastatic thyroid tumors. Study results and limitations: According to reports, the diversity of TCR beta was significantly higher in malignant thyroid tumors than in benign nodules, and this held in both blood and tumor samples.

Trimming took off 6 bases at V and 5 bases at J, with 17 bases between the two ends. This CDR3 has 14 amino acids. CDR1 and CDR2 (germline): KGHSH, LQKENI. The entire patient cohort was treatment-naive prior to thyroid surgery. The chain uses TRBV18 and TRBJ2-7; TRBD1 might be the D (6 bases). Input material: blood. This receptor was taken from a female donor with papillary thyroid cancer or a benign thyroid nodule (not recorded which). Some clones in this sample may be carry-over from other donors' samples. In nucleotides, the CDR3 is TGTGCCAGCTCTCGCGGGTTAGGGGGTAACGAGCAGTACTTC. It yields the protein CASSRGLGGNEQYF.